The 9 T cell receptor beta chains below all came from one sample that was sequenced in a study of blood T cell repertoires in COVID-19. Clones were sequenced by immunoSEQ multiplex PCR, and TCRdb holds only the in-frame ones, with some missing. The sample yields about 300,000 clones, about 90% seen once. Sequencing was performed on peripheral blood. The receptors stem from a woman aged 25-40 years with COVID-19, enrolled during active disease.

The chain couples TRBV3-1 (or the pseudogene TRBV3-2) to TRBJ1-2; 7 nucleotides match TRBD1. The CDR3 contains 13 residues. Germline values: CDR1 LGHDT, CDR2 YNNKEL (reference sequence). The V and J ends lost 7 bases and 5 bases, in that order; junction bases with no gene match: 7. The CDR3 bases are TGTGCCAGCACACGACAGGGATGGTATGGCTACACCTTC. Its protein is CASTRQGWYGYTF.

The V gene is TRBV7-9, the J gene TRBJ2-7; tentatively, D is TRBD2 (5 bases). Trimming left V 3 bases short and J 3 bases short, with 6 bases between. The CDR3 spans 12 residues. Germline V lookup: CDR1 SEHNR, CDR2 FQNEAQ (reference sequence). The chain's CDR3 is CASSLRDYEQYF. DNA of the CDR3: TGTGCCAGCAGCTTGAGGGACTACGAGCAGTACTTC.

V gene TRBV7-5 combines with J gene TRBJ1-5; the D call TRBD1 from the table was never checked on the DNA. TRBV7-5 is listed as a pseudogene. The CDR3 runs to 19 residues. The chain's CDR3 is CVRSRAGTGNIYSNQPQHF. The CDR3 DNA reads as TGTGTCAGAAGCCGAGCCGGGACAGGCAACATCTATAGCAATCAGCCCCAGCATTTT.

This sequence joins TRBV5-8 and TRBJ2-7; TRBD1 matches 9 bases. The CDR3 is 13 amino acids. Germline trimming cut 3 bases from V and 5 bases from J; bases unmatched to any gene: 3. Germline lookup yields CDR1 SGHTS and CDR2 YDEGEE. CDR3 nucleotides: TGTGCCAGCAGCTGGGGGGACAGGGACGAGCAGTACGTC. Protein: CASSWGDRDEQYV.

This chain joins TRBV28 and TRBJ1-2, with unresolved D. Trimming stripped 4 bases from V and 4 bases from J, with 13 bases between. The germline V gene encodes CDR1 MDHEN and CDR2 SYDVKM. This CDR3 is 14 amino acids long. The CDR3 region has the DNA TGTGCCAGCAGTTCCCCCCGCGTCCCCTATGGCTACACCTTC. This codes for CASSSPRVPYGYTF.

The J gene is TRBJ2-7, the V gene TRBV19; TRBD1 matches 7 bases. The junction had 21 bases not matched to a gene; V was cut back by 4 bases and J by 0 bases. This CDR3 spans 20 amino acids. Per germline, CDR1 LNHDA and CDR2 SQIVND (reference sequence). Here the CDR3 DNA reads TGTGCCAGTAGTACGATTCACCCCCGGGACAGCGCCCCGAGCTCCTACGAGCAGTACTTC. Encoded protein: CASSTIHPRDSAPSSYEQYF.

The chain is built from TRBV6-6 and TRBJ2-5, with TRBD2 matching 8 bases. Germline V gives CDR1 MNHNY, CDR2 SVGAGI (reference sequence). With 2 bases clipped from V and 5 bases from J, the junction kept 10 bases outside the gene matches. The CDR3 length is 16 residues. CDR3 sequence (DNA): TGTGCCAGCAGTTACGGGTCGGGGGGGCCTTCGGAGACCCAGTACTTC. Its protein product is CASSYGSGGPSETQYF.

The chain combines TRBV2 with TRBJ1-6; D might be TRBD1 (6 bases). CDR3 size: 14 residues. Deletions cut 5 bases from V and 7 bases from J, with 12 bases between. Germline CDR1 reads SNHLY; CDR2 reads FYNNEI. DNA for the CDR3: TGTGCCAGCAGTAAACAGGGAGCCAATTCACCCCTCCACTTT. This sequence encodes CASSKQGANSPLHF. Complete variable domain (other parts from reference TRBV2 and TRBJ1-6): EPEVTQTPSHQVTQMGQEVILRCVPISNHLYFYWYRQILGQKVEFLVSFYNNEISEKSEIFDDQFSVERPDGSNFTLKIRSTKLEDSAMYFCASSKQGANSPLHFGNGTRLTVT.

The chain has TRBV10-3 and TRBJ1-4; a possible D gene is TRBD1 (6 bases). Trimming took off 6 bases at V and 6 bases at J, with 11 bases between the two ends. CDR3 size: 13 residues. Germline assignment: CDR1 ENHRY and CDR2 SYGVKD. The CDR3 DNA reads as TGTGCCATCAGCCCCGGGACATATGAAAAACTGTTTTTT. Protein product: CAISPGTYEKLFF.